This T cell receptor beta chain was identified during a study of T cell changes during pregnancy in multiple sclerosis. There are a few counts of this clone. The germline V gene has CDR1 SNHLY and CDR2 FYNNEI. The CDR3 contains 13 residues. The germline V and J ends were trimmed by 8 bases and 5 bases, with 15 bases remaining between them. The repertoire was sequenced with immunoSEQ multiplex PCR; TCRdb's copy has only in-frame clones and lacks some. The table lists under 50,000 clones, around nine tenths of them singletons. The chain joins TRBV2 to TRBJ1-1; possible D gene TRBD1, 6 bases. The clonotype originates from a female donor with multiple sclerosis, enrolled in a pregnancy study. The starting material was CD8+ T cells from peripheral blood mononuclear cells, obtained in the first trimester of pregnancy. The CDR3 spells CASPGVVVTEAFF. DNA of the CDR3: TGTGCCAGCCCAGGGGTGGTGGTTACTGAAGCTTTCTTT. Using reference TRBV2 and TRBJ1-1 for the parts outside the CDR3, the full variable domain is EPEVTQTPSHQVTQMGQEVILRCVPISNHLYFYWYRQILGQKVEFLVSFYNNEISEKSEIFDDQFSVERPDGSNFTLKIRSTKLEDSAMYFCASPGVVVTEAFFGQGTRLTVV.